This TCR beta chain was retrieved from a study of OX40 agonist ivuxolimab in advanced cancers. Germline lookup yields CDR1 MNHEY and CDR2 SMNVEV (reference sequence). V lost 3 bases and J 3 bases, leaving 1 base between the germline ends. This CDR3 has 11 amino acids. With autoimmune disease history or systemic immunosuppression, patients were excluded. Libraries were prepared by immunoSEQ multiplex PCR; TCRdb keeps only in-frame clonotypes and omits some of them. The table lists 94,000 or so clones, under 85% of them singletons. This rearrangement joins TRBV27 to TRBJ2-3; the D is unclear. Specimen: CD4+ or CD8+ T cells sorted from blood, collected in a trial of the OX40 agonist ivuxolimab. This TCR derives from an adult with an advanced solid tumor such as melanoma, head and neck, liver or kidney cancer. CDR3 in amino acids: CASSLTDTQYF. As DNA, the CDR3 is TGTGCCAGCAGTTTGACAGATACGCAGTATTTT.